The 21 T cell receptor beta chains below come from one sample, sequenced in a study of PD-1 blockade in classical Hodgkin lymphoma. In every patient, relapse followed autologous stem cell transplantation, while exposure to brentuximab vedotin differed. Using immunoSEQ multiplex PCR, the repertoire was profiled, and TCRdb retains in-frame clones only, with some absent. The data hold around 66,000 clones, with around 91% observed a single time. Material: peripheral blood mononuclear cells (PBMCs), obtained at baseline. These receptors all stem from a human donor with classical Hodgkin lymphoma.

This chain uses TRBV7-8 with TRBJ1-1; D is unresolved. Looked up from germline, CDR1 is SGHVS and CDR2 is FQNEAQ. Trimming cost V 5 bases and J 5 bases, with 15 bases left between them. This CDR3 is 14 amino acids long. The CDR3 DNA reads TGTGCCAGCAGCCCGCCACAGTCTGGGACTGAAGCTTTCTTT. Protein product: CASSPPQSGTEAFF.

The chain carries TRBV5-4 and TRBJ1-1, with D hard to call. This CDR3 comprises 15 residues. Germline assignment: CDR1 SGHNT and CDR2 YYREEE (reference sequence). V lost 5 bases, J lost 0 bases, and 14 bases lay in between. The CDR3 DNA is TGTGCCAGCAGGGGTCAATCGCTGATGAACACTGAAGCTTTCTTT. This sequence encodes CASRGQSLMNTEAFF.

V is TRBV6-5 and J is TRBJ2-7, with D perhaps TRBD2 (5 bases). V lost 4 bases and J lost 0, with 10 bases in between. The CDR3 is 14 residues long. From germline, CDR1 is MNHEY and CDR2 SVGAGI. The DNA of the CDR3 is TGTGCCAGCAGTTCCGCTAGCTACTCCTACGAGCAGTACTTC. Protein product: CASSSASYSYEQYF.

This chain joins TRBV7-9 and TRBJ2-4, with a possible D match to TRBD2 (6 bases). Trimming took 5 bases from V and 3 from J, leaving 17 bases between them. CDR3 length equals 16 residues. Per germline, CDR1 SEHNR and CDR2 FQNEAQ (reference sequence). CDR3 bases: TGTGCCAGCAGCCCCCGGGGGACGCTTGACAAAAACATTCAGTACTTC. Translation gives CASSPRGTLDKNIQYF.

The J gene is TRBJ1-2, the V gene TRBV6-5; D is perhaps TRBD1 (5 bases). The CDR3 has 15 amino acids. Germline values: CDR1 MNHEY, CDR2 SVGAGI. V lost 0 bases, J lost 8 bases, and 16 bases lay in between. CDR3 sequence (DNA): TGTGCCAGCAGTTACTCGGCCTTAGGTGCAGGGGGCTACACCTTC. Residues: CASSYSALGAGGYTF.

This chain connects TRBV5-1 to TRBJ1-4; D is uncertain. Looked up from germline, CDR1 is SGHRS and CDR2 is YFSETQ. This CDR3 region has 13 residues. Trimming cost V 4 bases and J 3 bases, with 7 bases left between them. CDR3 in DNA: TGCGCCAGCAGCCCCTTTTCTAATGAAAAACTGTTTTTT. It is translated as CASSPFSNEKLFF.

The rearrangement joins TRBV7-6 to TRBJ1-6; 8 bases are shared with TRBD1. The CDR3 length is 14 residues. Germline CDR1 and CDR2: SGHVS and FNYEAQ. The trim removed 5 bases at V and 6 bases at J, leaving 3 bases unmatched. DNA of the CDR3: TGTGCCAGCAGCGCGACAGGGGCTAATTCACCCCTCCACTTT. It codes for CASSATGANSPLHF.

CDR3 coding DNA: TGTGCCAGCAGCCTGGGACAGGGAGATGGCTACACCTTC. It encodes CASSLGQGDGYTF. The V and J genes are TRBV7-9 and TRBJ1-2; 9 bases fit TRBD1. CDR1 and CDR2 from the germline V gene are SEHNR and FQNEAQ (reference sequence). The junction had 4 bases not matched to a gene; V was cut back by 5 bases and J by 6 bases. The CDR3 consists of 13 residues. The entire variable domain, with the rest obtained from reference TRBV7-9 and TRBJ1-2, is as follows: DTGVSQNPRHKITKRGQNVTFRCDPISEHNRLYWYRQTLGQGPEFLTYFQNEAQLEKSRLLSDRFSAERPKGSFSTLEIQRTEQGDSAMYLCASSLGQGDGYTFGSGTRLTVV.

This rearrangement joins TRBV5-4 to TRBJ2-1; no clear D gene. The CDR3 totals 13 residues. V lost 0 bases and J 10 bases, leaving 11 bases between the germline ends. Germline V gene data show CDR1 as SGHNT and CDR2 as YYREEE (reference sequence). CDR3 sequence reads: CASSLVNGPEQFF. CDR3 bases: TGTGCCAGCAGCTTGGTGAACGGCCCCGAGCAGTTCTTC.

V is TRBV7-9 and J is TRBJ2-2, with TRBD2 as a possible D gene (5 bases). CDR3 size: 15 residues. Trimming took 2 bases from V and 1 from J, leaving 8 bases between them. Germline values: CDR1 SEHNR, CDR2 FQNEAQ (reference sequence). The CDR3 reads CASSLLRGNTGELFF. The CDR3 DNA follows: TGTGCCAGCAGCTTACTCCGGGGGAACACCGGGGAGCTGTTTTTT.

The chain joins TRBV5-4 to TRBJ1-1; tentatively, D is TRBD1 (5 bases). This CDR3 comprises 13 residues. Germline V lookup: CDR1 SGHNT, CDR2 YYREEE (reference sequence). The V and J ends lost 3 bases and 4 bases respectively, with 10 bases between them. CDR3: CASSSSGGTEAFF. CDR3 nucleotides: TGTGCCAGCAGCTCCAGTGGGGGCACTGAAGCTTTCTTT.

The chain joins TRBV19 to TRBJ1-4, with 9 bases lining up with TRBD1. Per the germline V gene, CDR1 is LNHDA and CDR2 is SQIVND (reference sequence). Trimming removed 4 bases from V and 5 bases from J; junction bases left unmatched: 5. The CDR3 is 15 residues long. CDR3: CASSTAGTGNEKLFF. The CDR3 DNA follows: TGTGCCAGTAGTACCGCCGGGACAGGGAATGAAAAACTGTTTTTT.

The chain carries TRBV5-1 and TRBJ1-5, with D perhaps matching TRBD1 (5 bases). The CDR3 sequence is 14 residues long. Germline V lookup: CDR1 SGHRS, CDR2 YFSETQ. Trimming stripped 2 bases from V and 0 bases from J, with 6 bases between. The CDR3 DNA reads as TGCGCCAGCAGCTTAGGGGTTAGCAATCAGCCCCAGCATTTT. Encoded protein: CASSLGVSNQPQHF.

There are a few counts of this clone. The chain couples TRBV2 to TRBJ2-7; no definite D call. V lost 3 bases, J lost 5 bases, and 5 bases lay in between. The CDR3 has 11 residues. CDR1 is SNHLY, CDR2 FYNNEI, per germline. CDR3 protein: CASSDSDEQYF. The CDR3 nucleotides are TGTGCCAGCAGTGACTCGGACGAGCAGTACTTC.

The chain is built from TRBV20-1 and TRBJ2-5; D gene uncertain. Germline V gene lookup returns CDR1 DFQATT and CDR2 SNEGSKA (reference sequence). V lost 0 bases to trimming and J lost 6 bases, with 5 bases between them. The CDR3 is 11 amino acids. CDR3 coding DNA: TGCAGTGCTAGAGATACCCAGACCCAGTACTTC. The encoded protein is CSARDTQTQYF.

The chain joins TRBV5-6 to TRBJ1-4; D is unclear. The germline V and J ends were trimmed by 0 bases and 7 bases, with 19 bases remaining between them. The CDR3 has 17 residues. The V gene's germline CDR1 is SGHDT and CDR2 YYEEEE. The CDR3: CASSLAVSRRDSEKLFF. As DNA, the CDR3 is TGTGCCAGCAGCTTGGCCGTTTCGAGGAGGGATTCTGAAAAACTGTTTTTT.

This chain links TRBV5-1 with TRBJ1-3; D gene uncertain. The CDR3 totals 14 residues. Germline V gene sequence: CDR1 SGHRS, CDR2 YFSETQ. Trimming shortened V by 0 bases and J by 2 bases, and 6 bases separated the two germline ends. CDR3 bases: TGCGCCAGCAGCTTGGGACTACCTGGAAACACCATATATTTT. This sequence encodes CASSLGLPGNTIYF.

The chain couples TRBV7-9 to TRBJ2-7; D is possibly TRBD1 (6 bases). Germline-derived CDR1 and CDR2 are SEHNR and FQNEAQ (reference sequence). This CDR3 has 16 residues. V was pared by 5 bases and J by 1 base, with 18 bases between. The CDR3: CASSDGQSFVSYEQYF. The CDR3 DNA reads as TGTGCCAGCAGCGACGGACAGTCTTTTGTTTCCTACGAGCAGTACTTC. Based on the CDR3 plus reference TRBV7-9 and TRBJ2-7, the full variable domain is DTGVSQNPRHKITKRGQNVTFRCDPISEHNRLYWYRQTLGQGPEFLTYFQNEAQLEKSRLLSDRFSAERPKGSFSTLEIQRTEQGDSAMYLCASSDGQSFVSYEQYFGPGTRLTVT.

The V and J genes are TRBV7-3 and TRBJ2-1, with D maybe TRBD2 (6 bases). Germline CDR1 and CDR2: SGHTA and FQGTGA. The CDR3 covers 16 residues. Trimming stripped 4 bases from V and 3 bases from J, with 16 bases between. In DNA form, the CDR3 reads TGTGCCAGCAGCTCCCAGGCGGCGGGGAACTACAATGAGCAGTTCTTC. Translation gives CASSSQAAGNYNEQFF.

The chain employs TRBV6-1 and TRBJ2-7; 9 positions match TRBD1. The CDR3 contains 15 residues. The ends lost 3 bases at V and 2 bases at J; junction bases unmatched: 5. CDR1 is MNHNS, CDR2 SASEGT, per germline. This chain's CDR3 is CASSDGTGLAYEQYF. DNA of the CDR3: TGTGCCAGCAGTGATGGGACAGGGTTGGCCTACGAGCAGTACTTC.

This sequence joins TRBV18 and TRBJ2-7, with TRBD2 identical over 8 bases. CDR1 is KGHSH, CDR2 LQKENI, per germline. This CDR3 is built from 15 residues. J was trimmed by 3 bases and V by 3 bases; bases with no gene match: 7. CDR3 DNA sequence: TGTGCCAGCTCACCCAATAGCGGGGACCTCTACGAGCAGTACTTC. It encodes CASSPNSGDLYEQYF. Based on the CDR3 plus reference TRBV18 and TRBJ2-7, the full variable domain is NAGVMQNPRHLVRRRGQEARLRCSPMKGHSHVYWYRQLPEEGLKFMVYLQKENIIDESGMPKERFSAEFPKEGPSILRIQQVVRGDSAAYFCASSPNSGDLYEQYFGPGTRLTVT.